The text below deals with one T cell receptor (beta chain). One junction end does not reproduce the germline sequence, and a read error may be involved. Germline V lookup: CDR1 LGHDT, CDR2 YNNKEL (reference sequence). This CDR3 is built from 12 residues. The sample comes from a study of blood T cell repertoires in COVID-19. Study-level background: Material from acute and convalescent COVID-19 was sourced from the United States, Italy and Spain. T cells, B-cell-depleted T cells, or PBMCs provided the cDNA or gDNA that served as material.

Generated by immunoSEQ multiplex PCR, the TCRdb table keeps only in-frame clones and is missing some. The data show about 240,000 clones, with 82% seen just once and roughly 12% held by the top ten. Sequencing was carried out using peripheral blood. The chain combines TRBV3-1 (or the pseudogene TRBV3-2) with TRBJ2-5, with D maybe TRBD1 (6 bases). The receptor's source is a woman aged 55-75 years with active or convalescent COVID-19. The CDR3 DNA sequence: TGTGCCAGCACCCAACAGGGAGAGACCCAGTACTTC. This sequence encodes CASTQQGETQYF.